The sequence of this T cell receptor (beta chain) was determined in a study of blood T cell repertoires in COVID-19. Looked up from germline, CDR1 is LGHDT and CDR2 is YNNKEL (reference sequence). V gave up 1 base and J gave up 4 bases; unmatched junction bases: 7. This CDR3 has 16 amino acids. This table comes from immunoSEQ multiplex PCR, and its TCRdb copy is limited to in-frame clones, with some not included. The sample lists approximately 400,000 clones; more than 65% were seen once. Sequencing was performed on peripheral blood. The chain joins TRBV3-1 (or the pseudogene TRBV3-2) to TRBJ1-3; 7 bases are shared with TRBD1. The sequence was obtained from a human donor with acute or convalescent COVID-19. The donor label of this sample is uncertain. The CDR3 region has the DNA TGTGCCAGCAGCCAAGGGGACAGACGGCTCGGAAACACCATATATTTT. Its translation is CASSQGDRRLGNTIYF.